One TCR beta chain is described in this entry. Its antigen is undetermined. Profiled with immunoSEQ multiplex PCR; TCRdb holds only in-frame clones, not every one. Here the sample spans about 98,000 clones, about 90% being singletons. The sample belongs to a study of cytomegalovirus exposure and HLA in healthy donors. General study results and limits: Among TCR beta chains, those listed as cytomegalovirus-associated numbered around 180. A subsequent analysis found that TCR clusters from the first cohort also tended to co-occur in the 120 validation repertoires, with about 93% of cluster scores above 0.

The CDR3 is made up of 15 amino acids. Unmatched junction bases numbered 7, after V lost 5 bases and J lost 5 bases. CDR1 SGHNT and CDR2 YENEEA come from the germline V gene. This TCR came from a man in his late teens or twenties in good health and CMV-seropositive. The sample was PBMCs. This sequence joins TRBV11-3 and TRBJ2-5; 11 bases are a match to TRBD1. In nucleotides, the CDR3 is TGTGCCAGCAGCCGCCGGACAGGGGGCGATGAGACCCAGTACTTC. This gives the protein CASSRRTGGDETQYF. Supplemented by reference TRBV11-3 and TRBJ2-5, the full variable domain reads EAGVVQSPRYKIIEKKQPVAFWCNPISGHNTLYWYLQNLGQGPELLIRYENEEAVDDSQLPKDRFSAERLKGVDSTLKIQPAELGDSAVYLCASSRRTGGDETQYFGPGTRLLVL.